These T cell receptor beta chains were read from a single sample in a study of radiation and T cells in renal cell carcinoma. The protocol was immunoSEQ multiplex PCR, while the TCRdb copy is restricted to in-frame clones and leaves out a portion. The sample gives about 130,000 clones, about 88% of which show up once; more than 10% is in the top ten. Material: blood, obtained from a patient whose treatment included radiotherapy and nephrectomy. The receptors stem from a woman in her fifties or sixties with renal cell carcinoma. Each CDR3 is given with its conserved first and last residue. D genes are given only for firm matches. Only part of the rows carry a size: once, few, many, or a class if the clone is expanded.

d_gene	j_gene	abundance	v_gene	CDR3nt	CDR3aa
-	TRBJ1-2	-	TRBV2	TGTGCCAGCGATAGTCAGGGAGTGAGCGGCTACACCTTC	CASDSQGVSGYTF
-	TRBJ2-3	-	TRBV6-5	TGTGCCAGCAGTTATTCAGCTTCCACAGATACGCAGTATTTT	CASSYSASTDTQYF
-	TRBJ2-7	-	TRBV6-5	TGTGCCAGCAGTACGGACAGAACGCTGCAGTACTTC	CASSTDRTLQYF
TRBD1	TRBJ1-2	-	TRBV19	TGTGCCAGTAGTATAGATCGGGACAGGGGTCACTATGGCTACACCTTC	CASSIDRDRGHYGYTF
TRBD2	TRBJ2-5	-	TRBV5-1	TGCGCCAGCAGCCTAGGGACTAGCGGGGGCAGCTCCAGGACCCAGTACTTC	CASSLGTSGGSSRTQYF
TRBD1	TRBJ1-5	-	TRBV5-6	TGTGCCAGCAGCATGGGACAGGGGGATAGCAATCAGCCCCAGCATTTT	CASSMGQGDSNQPQHF
TRBD2	TRBJ2-5	-	TRBV4-2	TGTGCCAGCAGCGCGGGGGATCGGCAGACCCAGTACTTC	CASSAGDRQTQYF
TRBD1	TRBJ1-6	-	TRBV25-1	TGTGCCAGCAGTGAAGACAGGGGCTATAATTCACCCCTCCACTTT	CASSEDRGYNSPLHF
-	TRBJ1-3	-	TRBV29-1	TGCAGCGTTGAAGGGCCTACAGGGCACTCTGGAAACACCATATATTTT	CSVEGPTGHSGNTIYF
-	TRBJ1-5	-	TRBV2	TGTGCCAGCAGTGAACTAAGGGGCGGTCAGCCCCAGCATTTT	CASSELRGGQPQHF
TRBD1	TRBJ2-7	-	TRBV7-9	TGTGCCAGCAGCCTAGGAGCTGGCGCAGGGGGTTACGAGCAGTACTTC	CASSLGAGAGGYEQYF
-	TRBJ2-7	-	TRBV2	TGTGCCAGCAGCGCCCGCAGGGGCCCCTACGAGCAGTACTTC	CASSARRGPYEQYF
-	TRBJ2-1	-	TRBV27	TGTGCCAGCAGTTTCTTCGGTGGGCACAATGAGCAGTTCTTC	CASSFFGGHNEQFF
-	TRBJ2-5	-	TRBV5-6	TGTGCCAGCAGACCTTTAAGGACAGTCCAAGAGACCCAGTACTTC	CASRPLRTVQETQYF
-	TRBJ2-3	-	TRBV6-6	TGTGCCAGCAGTTACGAGGCGTCTAGCACAGATACGCAGTATTTT	CASSYEASSTDTQYF
-	TRBJ1-3	-	TRBV7-9	TGTGCCAGCAGCTTGGGAGGTTCTGGAAACACCATATATTTT	CASSLGGSGNTIYF
-	TRBJ1-4	-	TRBV18	TGTGCCAGCTCACCGCTGGACAGTTTTAATGAAAAACTGTTTTTT	CASSPLDSFNEKLFF
TRBD2	TRBJ2-5	-	TRBV7-2	TGTGCCAGCAGCTTAGCTCCAGCGGGGGCACAAGAGACCCAGTACTTC	CASSLAPAGAQETQYF
-	TRBJ1-1	-	TRBV15	TGTGCCACCAGCAGAGAAGGGGGAGGGTATCACACTGAAGCTTTCTTT	CATSREGGGYHTEAFF
-	TRBJ2-5	-	TRBV30	TGTGCCTGGAGTGTAAGTGGGGGCCGGCAGACCCAGTACTTC	CAWSVSGGRQTQYF
TRBD1	TRBJ1-1	-	TRBV5-1	TGCGCCAGCAGCACAGGGGTAGGAACTGAAGCTTTCTTT	CASSTGVGTEAFF
-	TRBJ1-2	-	TRBV10-2	TGCGCCAGCAGTGATCCGATGTGGGGCTACACCTTC	CASSDPMWGYTF
-	TRBJ1-1	-	TRBV4-3	TGCGCCAGCAGCCAAGCATTTGACGGGAACACTGAAGCTTTCTTT	CASSQAFDGNTEAFF
TRBD1	TRBJ2-2	-	TRBV6-5	TGTGCCAGCAGTCGACAGGGGGTGAACACCGGGGAGCTGTTTTTT	CASSRQGVNTGELFF
TRBD1	TRBJ1-2	-	TRBV4-3	TGCGCCAGCAGCCAAGATCGGACAGGGGCCCATGGCTACACCTTC	CASSQDRTGAHGYTF
-	TRBJ2-5	-	TRBV4-1	TGCGCCAGCAGCCAAGATGGAGACCCGACTAGGGAGACCCAGTACTTC	CASSQDGDPTRETQYF
-	TRBJ1-5	-	TRBV7-2	TGTGCCAGCAGCTTAGGTCGAGTGGACGGGAATCAGCCCCAGCATTTT	CASSLGRVDGNQPQHF
-	TRBJ1-1	-	TRBV6-5	TGTGCCAGCAGGGGGTCTTTGAACACTGAAGCTTTCTTT	CASRGSLNTEAFF
TRBD2	TRBJ2-5	-	TRBV19	TGTGCCAGTAACGAGCGGGGGCCCGCGGAGACCCAGTACTTC	CASNERGPAETQYF
TRBD1	TRBJ2-7	-	TRBV18	TGTGCCAGCTCACAGGGGGCCAGGGACGAGCAGTACTTC	CASSQGARDEQYF
-	TRBJ1-3	-	TRBV30	TGTGCCTGGAGTCCCGAAACGCTTGGAAACACCATATATTTT	CAWSPETLGNTIYF
-	TRBJ1-5	-	TRBV29-1	TGCAGCGTTGAAGAAGGCAGGGATCAGCCCCAGCATTTT	CSVEEGRDQPQHF
-	TRBJ1-3	-	TRBV2	TGTGCCAGCAGTGTAGGGAGTTCTGGAAACACCATATATTTT	CASSVGSSGNTIYF
TRBD2	TRBJ2-2	-	TRBV7-2	TGTGCCAGCAGCTTAGTGAGCGGGGGGAGCACCGGGGAGCTGTTTTTT	CASSLVSGGSTGELFF
-	TRBJ1-2	-	TRBV7-2	TGTGCCAGCAGCTCGGGCCTCAGGGTTGATGGCTACACCTTC	CASSSGLRVDGYTF
-	TRBJ2-2	-	TRBV9	TGTGCCAGCAGCCCCCAGTTGGGCGGGGAGCTGTTTTTT	CASSPQLGGELFF
-	TRBJ1-2	once	TRBV6-6	TGTGCCAGCAGTTACGTGGTACCAGGTGGCTACACCTTC	CASSYVVPGGYTF
TRBD1	TRBJ1-1	-	TRBV6-6	TGTGCCAGCAGTTTACAGGGGGCGCACGTCGGTGAAGCTTTCTTT	CASSLQGAHVGEAFF
-	TRBJ1-1	-	TRBV2	TGTGCCAGCAGCACATCCAGGGGATACACTGAAGCTTTCTTT	CASSTSRGYTEAFF
-	TRBJ1-1	few	TRBV19	TGTGCCAGTAGTATGGGTCAGAACACTGAAGCTTTCTTT	CASSMGQNTEAFF
TRBD1	TRBJ1-2	-	TRBV6-4	TGTGCCAGCAGCCCCGGAGGAGGGGGCTCCGGCTACACCTTC	CASSPGGGGSGYTF
-	TRBJ2-1	-	TRBV5-4	TGTGCCAGCAGCTTGACCCTTACGGCCTACAATGAGCAGTTCTTC	CASSLTLTAYNEQFF
TRBD2	TRBJ2-2	-	TRBV30	TGTGCCTGGAATACAGACTCGCGGGGGGGCCGTAACACCGGGGAGCTGTTTTTT	CAWNTDSRGGRNTGELFF
-	TRBJ2-7	-	TRBV11-2	TGTGCCAGCAGCGGTCTTGCGGGACCGATCTCGTCCGAGCAGTACTTC	CASSGLAGPISSEQYF
TRBD1	TRBJ2-1	-	TRBV11-2	TGTGCCAGCAGCTTAGGACGGCTAGGGGGCCACAATGAGCAGTTCTTC	CASSLGRLGGHNEQFF
-	TRBJ2-1	-	TRBV11-2	TGTGCCAGCAGCTTAGATCGAACGGGGGAGCAGTTCTTC	CASSLDRTGEQFF
-	TRBJ2-3	few	TRBV7-2	TGTGCCAGCAGCTTTAGCACAGATACGCAGTATTTT	CASSFSTDTQYF
TRBD2	TRBJ2-1	-	TRBV7-2	TGTGCCAGCAGCCCAATCGGACTAGCTGTTAAGAATGAGCAGTTCTTC	CASSPIGLAVKNEQFF
TRBD1	TRBJ1-1	-	TRBV7-9	TGTGCCAGCAGCTTCGGACAGGGGAACACTGAAGCTTTCTTT	CASSFGQGNTEAFF